Described below is a single TCR beta chain sequence and its context. Antigen specificity is unknown. Some clones are missing from TCRdb's copy, which holds only in-frame ones; the method was immunoSEQ multiplex PCR. The sample lists more than 100,000 clones, about 92% occurring once. Exclusion of a patient followed from autoimmune disease history or systemic immunosuppression. Drawing of blood for sampling happened at baseline, at cycle 4 day 1, and at cycle 7 day 1. The sample is drawn from a study of OX40 agonist ivuxolimab in advanced cancers. In the study overall: An agonistic human IgG2 monoclonal antibody against OX40 (CD134) was given.

Germline lookup yields CDR1 SGHDN and CDR2 FVKESK. CDR3 size: 17 residues. Deletions cut 4 bases from V and 3 bases from J, with 20 bases between. Study-level results: Blood T cells, both CD4+ and CD8+, expanded clonally by week 6 at 0.1 to 3.0 mg/kg.

This clonotype was sampled from an adult with an advanced solid tumor such as melanoma, head and neck, liver or kidney cancer. Source: CD4+ or CD8+ T cells sorted from blood, taken in a trial of the OX40 agonist ivuxolimab. This chain connects TRBV14 to TRBJ2-3; D possibly corresponds to TRBD1 (5 bases). The CDR3 bases are TGTGCCAGCAGCCCAGATTATAGACAGTACGGGACAGATACGCAGTATTTT. Translated, it gives CASSPDYRQYGTDTQYF.